This T cell receptor beta chain was sequenced in a study of T cells in Graves' hyperthyroidism and ophthalmopathy. Deletions cut 5 bases from V and 7 bases from J, with 8 bases between. Germline-derived CDR1 and CDR2 are ENHRY and SYGVKD. CDR3 length: 11 amino acids. From RNA transcripts, TCR beta CDR3 regions were amplified. During a first-round RT-PCR of the TCR CDR3, the HTBI primer set was used. One entry per CDR3 protein, called by TCRdb with MiXCR from the multiplex PCR reads. The sample yields around 600,000 distinct CDR3 sequences, around 14% seen once. This chain uses TRBV10-3 with TRBJ2-5, with unresolved D. This sequence originates from a woman younger than 30 with Graves' ophthalmopathy. Sequencing input: blood. The CDR3 loop is CAISFLGTQYF. Written as DNA, the CDR3 is TGTGCCATCAGTTTTTTGGGGACCCAGTACTTC.